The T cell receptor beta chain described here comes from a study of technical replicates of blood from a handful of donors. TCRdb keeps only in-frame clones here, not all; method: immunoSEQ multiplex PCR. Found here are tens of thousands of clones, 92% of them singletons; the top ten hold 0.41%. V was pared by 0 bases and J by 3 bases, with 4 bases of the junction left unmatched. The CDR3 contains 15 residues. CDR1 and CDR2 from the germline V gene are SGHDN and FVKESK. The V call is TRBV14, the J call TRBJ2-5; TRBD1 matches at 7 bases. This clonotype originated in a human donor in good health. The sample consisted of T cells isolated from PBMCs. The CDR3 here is CASSQDLGTEETQYF. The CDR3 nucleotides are TGTGCCAGCAGCCAAGATCTTGGGACAGAAGAGACCCAGTACTTC.